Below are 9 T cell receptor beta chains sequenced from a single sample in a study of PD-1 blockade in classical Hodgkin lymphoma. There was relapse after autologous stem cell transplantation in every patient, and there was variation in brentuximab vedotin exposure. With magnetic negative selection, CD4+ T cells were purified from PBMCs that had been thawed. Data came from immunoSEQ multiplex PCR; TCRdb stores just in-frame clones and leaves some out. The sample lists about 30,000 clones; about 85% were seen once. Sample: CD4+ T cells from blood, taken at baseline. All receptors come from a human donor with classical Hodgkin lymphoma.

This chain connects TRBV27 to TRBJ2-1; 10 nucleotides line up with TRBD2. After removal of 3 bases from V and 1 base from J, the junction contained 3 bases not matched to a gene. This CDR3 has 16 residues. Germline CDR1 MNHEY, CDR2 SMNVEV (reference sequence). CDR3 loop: CASSLTSGLSYNEQFF. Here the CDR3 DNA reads TGTGCCAGCAGTTTGACTAGCGGGTTATCCTACAATGAGCAGTTCTTC.

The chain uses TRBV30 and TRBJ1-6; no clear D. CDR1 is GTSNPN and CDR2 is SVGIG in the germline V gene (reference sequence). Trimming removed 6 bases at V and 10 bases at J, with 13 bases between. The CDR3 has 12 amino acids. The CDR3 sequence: CACEGNGSPLHF. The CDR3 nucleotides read TGTGCCTGTGAGGGAAACGGGTCACCCCTCCACTTT.

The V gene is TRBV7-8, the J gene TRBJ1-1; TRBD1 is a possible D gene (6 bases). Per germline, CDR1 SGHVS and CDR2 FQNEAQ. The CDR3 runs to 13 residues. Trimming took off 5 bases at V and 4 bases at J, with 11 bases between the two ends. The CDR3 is CASSPDRTTEAFF. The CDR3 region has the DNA TGTGCCAGCAGCCCTGACAGGACCACTGAAGCTTTCTTT.

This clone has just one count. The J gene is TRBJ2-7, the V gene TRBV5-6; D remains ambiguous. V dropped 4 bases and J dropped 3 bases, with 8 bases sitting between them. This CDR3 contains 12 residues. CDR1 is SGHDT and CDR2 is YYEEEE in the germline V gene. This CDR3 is CASSRRGYEQYF. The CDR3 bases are TGTGCCAGCAGCCGTAGAGGCTACGAGCAGTACTTC.

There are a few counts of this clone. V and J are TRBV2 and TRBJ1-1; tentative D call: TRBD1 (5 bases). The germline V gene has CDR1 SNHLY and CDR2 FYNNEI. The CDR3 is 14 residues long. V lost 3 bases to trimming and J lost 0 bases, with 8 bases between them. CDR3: CASSDLTVNTEAFF. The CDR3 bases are TGTGCCAGCAGTGACCTGACAGTGAACACTGAAGCTTTCTTT.

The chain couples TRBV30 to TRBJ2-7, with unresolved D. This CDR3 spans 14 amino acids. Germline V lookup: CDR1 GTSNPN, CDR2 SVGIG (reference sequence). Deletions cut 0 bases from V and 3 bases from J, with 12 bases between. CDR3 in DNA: TGTGCCTGGAGTGTAATTCCTACAAACTACGAGCAGTACTTC. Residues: CAWSVIPTNYEQYF.

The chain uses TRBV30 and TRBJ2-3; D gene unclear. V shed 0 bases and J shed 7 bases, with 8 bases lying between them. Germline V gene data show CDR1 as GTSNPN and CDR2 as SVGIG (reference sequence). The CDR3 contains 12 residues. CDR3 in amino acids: CAWSVGSNTQYF. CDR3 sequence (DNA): TGTGCCTGGAGTGTCGGTTCAAATACGCAGTATTTT.

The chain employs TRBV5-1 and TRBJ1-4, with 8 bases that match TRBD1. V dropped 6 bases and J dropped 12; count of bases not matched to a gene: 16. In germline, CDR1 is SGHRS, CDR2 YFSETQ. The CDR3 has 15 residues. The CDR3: CASTPLGQGSFELFF. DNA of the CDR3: TGCGCCAGCACCCCACTCGGACAGGGAAGCTTCGAACTGTTTTTT.

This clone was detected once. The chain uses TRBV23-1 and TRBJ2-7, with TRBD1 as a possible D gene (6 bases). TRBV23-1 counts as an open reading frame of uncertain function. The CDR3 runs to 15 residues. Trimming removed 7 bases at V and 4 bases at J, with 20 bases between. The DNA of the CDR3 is TGCGCCAGCACCGCTTACACCGGGACATTGTACGAGCAGTACTTC. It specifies CASTAYTGTLYEQYF.